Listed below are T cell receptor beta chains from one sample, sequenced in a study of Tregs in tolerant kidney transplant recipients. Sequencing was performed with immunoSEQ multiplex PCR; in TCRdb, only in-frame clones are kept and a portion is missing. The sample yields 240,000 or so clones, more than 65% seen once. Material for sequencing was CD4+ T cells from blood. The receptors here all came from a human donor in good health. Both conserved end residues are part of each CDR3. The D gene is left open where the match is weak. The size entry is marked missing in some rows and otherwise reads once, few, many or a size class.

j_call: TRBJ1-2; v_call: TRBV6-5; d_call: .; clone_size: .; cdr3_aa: CASSYMPYYGYTF; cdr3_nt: TGTGCCAGCAGTTACATGCCGTACTATGGCTACACCTTC
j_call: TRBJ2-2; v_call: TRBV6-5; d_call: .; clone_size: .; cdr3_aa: CASSYRTGSNTGELFF; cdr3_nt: TGTGCCAGCAGTTATCGCACAGGCTCGAACACCGGGGAGCTGTTTTTT
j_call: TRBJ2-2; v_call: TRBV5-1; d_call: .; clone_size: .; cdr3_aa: CASSLASAANTGELFF; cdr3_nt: TGCGCCAGCAGCTTGGCCTCCGCAGCGAACACCGGGGAGCTGTTTTTT
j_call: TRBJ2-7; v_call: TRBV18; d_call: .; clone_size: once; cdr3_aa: CASSPQRVQLGSYEQYF; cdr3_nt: TGTGCCAGCTCACCCCAGCGGGTACAGTTAGGCTCCTACGAGCAGTACTTC
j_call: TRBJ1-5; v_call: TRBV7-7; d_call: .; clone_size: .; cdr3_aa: CASSSLSAARNQPQHF; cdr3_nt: TGTGCCAGCAGCTCCCTATCGGCAGCCCGCAATCAGCCCCAGCATTTT
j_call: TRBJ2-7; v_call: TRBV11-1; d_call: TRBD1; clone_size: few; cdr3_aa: CASSLTGTLAYEQYF; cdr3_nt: TGTGCCAGCAGCTTGACAGGGACCCTCGCTTACGAGCAGTACTTC
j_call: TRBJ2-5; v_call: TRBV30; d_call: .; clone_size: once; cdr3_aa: CAWSVTSLRETQYF; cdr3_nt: TGTGCCTGGAGTGTGACTAGTCTACGAGAGACCCAATACTTC
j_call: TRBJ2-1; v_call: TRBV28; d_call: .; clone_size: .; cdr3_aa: CATETKRTAYNEQFF; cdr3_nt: TGTGCCACCGAGACGAAGCGGACAGCCTACAATGAGCAGTTCTTC
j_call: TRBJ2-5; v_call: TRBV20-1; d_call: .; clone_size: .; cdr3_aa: CSARDLETQYF; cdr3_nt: TGCAGTGCTAGAGATCTGGAGACCCAGTACTTC
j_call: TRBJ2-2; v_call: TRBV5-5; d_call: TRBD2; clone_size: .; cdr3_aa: CASSKLAGAADTGELFF; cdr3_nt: TGTGCCAGCAGCAAACTAGCGGGAGCGGCGGACACCGGGGAGCTGTTTTTT
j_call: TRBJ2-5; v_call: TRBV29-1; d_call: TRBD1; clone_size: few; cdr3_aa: CSVVGQGQETQYF; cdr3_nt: TGCAGCGTTGTCGGACAGGGACAAGAGACCCAGTACTTC
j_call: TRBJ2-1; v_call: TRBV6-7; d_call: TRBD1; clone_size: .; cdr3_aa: CASVPPGQGTYNEQFF; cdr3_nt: TGTGCCAGCGTACCTCCGGGACAGGGGACTTACAATGAGCAGTTCTTC
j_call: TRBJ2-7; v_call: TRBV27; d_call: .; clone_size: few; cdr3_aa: CASSIFRDTYEQYF; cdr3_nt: TGTGCCAGCAGTATCTTTCGGGACACCTACGAGCAGTACTTC
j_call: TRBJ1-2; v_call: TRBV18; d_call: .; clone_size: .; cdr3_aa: CASSPNVSRATNYGYTF; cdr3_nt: TGTGCCAGCTCACCAAATGTCTCCAGGGCGACTAACTATGGCTACACCTTC
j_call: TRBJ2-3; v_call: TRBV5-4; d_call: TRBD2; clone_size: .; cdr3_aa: CASSLANRASGNTDTQYF; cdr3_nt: TGTGCTAGCAGCTTGGCCAATCGGGCTAGCGGAAACACAGATACGCAGTATTTT
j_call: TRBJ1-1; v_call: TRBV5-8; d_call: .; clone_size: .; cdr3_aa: CASSFWGFTEAFF; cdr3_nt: TGTGCCAGCAGCTTTTGGGGATTCACTGAAGCTTTCTTT
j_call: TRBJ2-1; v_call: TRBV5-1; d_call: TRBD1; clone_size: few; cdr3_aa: CASSTGQGASYNEQFF; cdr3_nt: TGCGCCAGCAGCACCGGACAGGGGGCCTCCTACAATGAGCAGTTCTTC
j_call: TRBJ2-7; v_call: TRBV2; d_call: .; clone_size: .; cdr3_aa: CASSEEGGRYEQYF; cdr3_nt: TGTGCCAGCAGTGAAGAAGGGGGACGCTACGAGCAGTACTTC
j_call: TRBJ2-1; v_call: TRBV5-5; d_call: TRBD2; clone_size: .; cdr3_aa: CASSLGAGGLNEQFF; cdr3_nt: TGTGCCAGCAGCCTTGGGGCGGGAGGGTTAAATGAGCAGTTCTTC
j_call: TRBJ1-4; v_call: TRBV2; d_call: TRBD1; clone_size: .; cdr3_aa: CASRGQLNEKLFF; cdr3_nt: TGTGCCAGCAGGGGACAGCTTAATGAAAAACTGTTTTTT
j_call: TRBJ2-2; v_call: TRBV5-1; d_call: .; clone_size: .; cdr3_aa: CASSSTDSTGELFF; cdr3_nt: TGCGCCAGCAGCTCGACAGATTCCACCGGGGAGCTGTTTTTT
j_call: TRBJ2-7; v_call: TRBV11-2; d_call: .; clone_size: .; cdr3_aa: CASSLDYGYSYEQYF; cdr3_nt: TGTGCCAGCAGCTTAGATTACGGCTACTCCTACGAGCAGTACTTC
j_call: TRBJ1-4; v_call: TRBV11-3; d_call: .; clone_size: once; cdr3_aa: CASSFGTLGKLFF; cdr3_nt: TGTGCCAGCAGCTTTGGGACCCTGGGAAAACTGTTTTTT
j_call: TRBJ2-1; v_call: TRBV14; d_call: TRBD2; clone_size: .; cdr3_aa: CASSRTELAGPYNEQFF; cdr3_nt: TGTGCCAGCAGCCGCACCGAACTAGCGGGCCCCTACAATGAGCAGTTCTTC
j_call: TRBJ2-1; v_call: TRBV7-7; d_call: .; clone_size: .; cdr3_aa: CASSFGSGSYNEQFF; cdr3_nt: TGTGCCAGCAGCTTCGGTAGCGGCTCCTACAATGAGCAGTTCTTC
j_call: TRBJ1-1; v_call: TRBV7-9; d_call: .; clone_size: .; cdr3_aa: CASSELGGNTEAFF; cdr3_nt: TGTGCCAGCAGCGAGCTAGGGGGGAACACTGAAGCTTTCTTT
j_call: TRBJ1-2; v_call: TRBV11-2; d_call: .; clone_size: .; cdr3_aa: CASSLGGRAYGYTF; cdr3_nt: TGTGCCAGCAGCTTAGGGGGGAGGGCATATGGCTACACCTTC
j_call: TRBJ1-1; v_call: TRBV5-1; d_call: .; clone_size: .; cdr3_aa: CASSLAGAGTMNTEAFF; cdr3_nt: TGCGCCAGCAGCTTGGCCGGGGCAGGGACCATGAACACTGAAGCTTTCTTT
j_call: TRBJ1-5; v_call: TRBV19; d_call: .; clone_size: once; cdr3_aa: CASSIRQVHGNSNQPQHF; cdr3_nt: TGTGCCAGTAGTATAAGACAGGTCCACGGGAATAGCAATCAGCCCCAGCATTTT
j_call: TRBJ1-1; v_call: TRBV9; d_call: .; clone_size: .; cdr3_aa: CASGGLRDTEAFF; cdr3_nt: TGTGCCAGCGGCGGTCTTAGGGACACTGAAGCTTTCTTT
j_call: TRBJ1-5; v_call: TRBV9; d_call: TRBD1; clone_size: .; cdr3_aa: CASSPRTGYNQPQHF; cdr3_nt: TGTGCCAGCAGCCCTCGGACAGGCTACAATCAGCCCCAGCATTTT
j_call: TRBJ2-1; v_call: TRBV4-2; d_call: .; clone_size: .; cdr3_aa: CASSQGADYRGDEQFF; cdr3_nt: TGTGCCAGCAGCCAAGGTGCAGACTACCGAGGGGATGAACAGTTCTTC
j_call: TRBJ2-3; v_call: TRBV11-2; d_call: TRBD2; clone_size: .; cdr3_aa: CASSAVAGSTDTQYF; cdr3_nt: TGTGCCAGCAGCGCCGTAGCGGGGAGCACAGATACGCAGTATTTT